A selection of T cell receptor beta chains follows, all from one sample in a study of T cell changes during pregnancy in multiple sclerosis. Using immunoSEQ multiplex PCR, the repertoire was profiled, and TCRdb retains in-frame clones only, with some absent. The data contain 39,000 or so clones, about 90% of them singletons. The material was CD8+ T cells from peripheral blood mononuclear cells, obtained in the first trimester of pregnancy. The receptors shown here come from a female donor with multiple sclerosis, enrolled in a pregnancy study. CDR3s include the opening cysteine and the closing phenylalanine or tryptophan. Each record gives: V gene, clone size, D gene, J gene, CDR3 DNA, CDR3 protein. A D gene is named only where the DNA matches it firmly. Expanded clones are given a class, and other clones once, few, many or no size at all.

V gene: TRBV12-5; clone size: NA; D gene: NA; J gene: TRBJ1-4; CDR3 DNA: TGTGCTAGTGGTTCCGACAAGAAGAGACTGTTTTTT; CDR3 protein: CASGSDKKRLFF
V gene: TRBV6-1; clone size: NA; D gene: NA; J gene: TRBJ1-3; CDR3 DNA: TGTGCCAGCAGTGAACCAGGGATGGGAAACACCATATATTTT; CDR3 protein: CASSEPGMGNTIYF
V gene: TRBV11-2; clone size: NA; D gene: NA; J gene: TRBJ1-1; CDR3 DNA: TGTGCCAGCAGCCATACGGGGGACGAAGCTTTCTTT; CDR3 protein: CASSHTGDEAFF
V gene: TRBV5-6; clone size: NA; D gene: NA; J gene: TRBJ2-2; CDR3 DNA: TGTGCCAGCAGCCAAAGACGGGGAATCACCGGGGAGCTGTTTTTT; CDR3 protein: CASSQRRGITGELFF
V gene: TRBV7-9; clone size: NA; D gene: TRBD2; J gene: TRBJ2-7; CDR3 DNA: TGTGCCAGCAGCCCCAAAGGACTAGCGGGGGAGCAGTACTTC; CDR3 protein: CASSPKGLAGEQYF
V gene: TRBV7-9; clone size: NA; D gene: NA; J gene: TRBJ1-1; CDR3 DNA: TGTGCCAGCAGCTCGGGTACTGAAGCTTTCTTT; CDR3 protein: CASSSGTEAFF
V gene: TRBV6-4; clone size: NA; D gene: TRBD2; J gene: TRBJ2-3; CDR3 DNA: TGTGCCAGCAGTGAGCGGGAGACAGATACGCAGTATTTT; CDR3 protein: CASSERETDTQYF
V gene: TRBV4-1; clone size: NA; D gene: NA; J gene: TRBJ1-2; CDR3 DNA: TGCGCCAGCAGCCAAGACAACAGGGAGAACTATGGCTACACCTTC; CDR3 protein: CASSQDNRENYGYTF
V gene: TRBV27; clone size: NA; D gene: TRBD1; J gene: TRBJ1-1; CDR3 DNA: TGTGCCAGCAGCGGACAGGGAGGAATGAACACTGAAGCTTTCTTT; CDR3 protein: CASSGQGGMNTEAFF
V gene: TRBV29-1; clone size: NA; D gene: TRBD2; J gene: TRBJ2-5; CDR3 DNA: TGCAGCGTTGAATCGGGGCGGGGGGGCCGAGAGACCCAGTACTTC; CDR3 protein: CSVESGRGGRETQYF
V gene: TRBV27; clone size: NA; D gene: TRBD1; J gene: TRBJ2-1; CDR3 DNA: TGTGCCAGCAGTTCGACAGGGTGGAATGAGCAGTTCTTC; CDR3 protein: CASSSTGWNEQFF
V gene: TRBV7-9; clone size: medium-sized; D gene: NA; J gene: TRBJ2-1; CDR3 DNA: TGTGCCAGCAGCTTTGACTCCCCGGCCTACAATGAGCAGTTCTTC; CDR3 protein: CASSFDSPAYNEQFF
V gene: TRBV27; clone size: NA; D gene: TRBD2; J gene: TRBJ2-1; CDR3 DNA: TGTGCCAGCAGTCTAGGACTAGCGAATGAGCAGTTCTTC; CDR3 protein: CASSLGLANEQFF
V gene: TRBV27; clone size: few; D gene: NA; J gene: TRBJ2-7; CDR3 DNA: TGTGCCAGCACCTCCTATCCCCCCTACGAGCAGTACTTC; CDR3 protein: CASTSYPPYEQYF
V gene: TRBV5-5; clone size: NA; D gene: TRBD2; J gene: TRBJ2-2; CDR3 DNA: TGTGCCAGCAGCTGGACTAGCGTTACCACCGGGGAGCTGTTTTTT; CDR3 protein: CASSWTSVTTGELFF
V gene: TRBV6-1; clone size: NA; D gene: NA; J gene: TRBJ1-2; CDR3 DNA: TGTGCCAGCAGGGTTGGAGACTATGGCTACACCTTC; CDR3 protein: CASRVGDYGYTF
V gene: TRBV25-1; clone size: NA; D gene: TRBD1; J gene: TRBJ2-7; CDR3 DNA: TGTGCCAGGACCAGACAGGGGGCTTGGTACGAGCAGTACTTC; CDR3 protein: CARTRQGAWYEQYF
V gene: TRBV30; clone size: NA; D gene: NA; J gene: TRBJ2-3; CDR3 DNA: TGTGCCTGGAGGCTCCTAGCTCTCAGCACAGATACGCAGTATTTT; CDR3 protein: CAWRLLALSTDTQYF
V gene: TRBV5-1; clone size: NA; D gene: TRBD2; J gene: TRBJ2-3; CDR3 DNA: TGCGCCAGCAGCCTGACTAGCGGGGGCGGAGATACGCAGTATTTT; CDR3 protein: CASSLTSGGGDTQYF
V gene: TRBV5-1; clone size: NA; D gene: TRBD2; J gene: TRBJ2-7; CDR3 DNA: TGCGCCAGCAGCGCTGGACTAGCGGGAGACGACGAGCAGTACTTC; CDR3 protein: CASSAGLAGDDEQYF
V gene: TRBV13; clone size: NA; D gene: TRBD2; J gene: TRBJ2-7; CDR3 DNA: TGTGCCAGCAGCTTGGCTAGCGGGGGACTCTCCTACGAGCAGTACTTC; CDR3 protein: CASSLASGGLSYEQYF
V gene: TRBV6-5; clone size: few; D gene: TRBD1; J gene: TRBJ1-6; CDR3 DNA: TGTGCCAGCAGATATCGGACAGGGGGCTCACCCCTCCACTTT; CDR3 protein: CASRYRTGGSPLHF
V gene: TRBV7-9; clone size: NA; D gene: NA; J gene: TRBJ1-4; CDR3 DNA: TGTGCCAGCAGCTTAGACCCCAGAAGCGCGAGCAATGAAAAACTGTTTTTT; CDR3 protein: CASSLDPRSASNEKLFF
V gene: TRBV27; clone size: NA; D gene: NA; J gene: TRBJ1-2; CDR3 DNA: TGTGCCAGCAGTTTATCCCGGGAAAACTATGGCTACACCTTC; CDR3 protein: CASSLSRENYGYTF
V gene: TRBV27; clone size: NA; D gene: TRBD2; J gene: TRBJ2-2; CDR3 DNA: TGTGCCAGCAGGGTGGGACTAGCGAACACCGGGGAGCTGTTTTTT; CDR3 protein: CASRVGLANTGELFF
V gene: TRBV4-3; clone size: NA; D gene: TRBD1; J gene: TRBJ2-7; CDR3 DNA: TGCGCCAGCAGCTCCAGTTACGTGACAGGGACCTACGAGCAGTACTTC; CDR3 protein: CASSSSYVTGTYEQYF
V gene: TRBV6-1; clone size: NA; D gene: NA; J gene: TRBJ1-5; CDR3 DNA: TGTGCCAGCAGTGAGATGTTGACTAGGACTAGGGTTCCCAGCAATCAGCCCCAGCATTTT; CDR3 protein: CASSEMLTRTRVPSNQPQHF